This TCR beta chain was captured by sequencing in a study of T cell responses to AZD1222 COVID-19 vaccine. Study findings and constraints: Regions 160-218 and 743-854 held dominance among vaccine-associated CD4 TCRs, which spanned spike.

V was cut by 8 bases and J by 2 bases, with 16 bases left in between. The length of the CDR3 is 15 residues. Per germline, CDR1 LNHNV and CDR2 YYDKDF (reference sequence). Remarks on this clone: As yet, its antigen is unknown.

Sequencing was performed with immunoSEQ multiplex PCR; in TCRdb, only in-frame clones are kept and a portion is missing. The sample comprises some 110,000 clones, around 87% of which are singletons, and about 2.5% rests with the top ten. This chain connects TRBV15 to TRBJ2-1; no reliable D call. The sequencing used peripheral blood, collected on day 0 of AZD1222 vaccination. The TCR sequence derives from an adult in good health. In DNA, the CDR3 is TGTGCCACCGCGCTCATCGGCGGAACCTACAATGAGCAGTTCTTC. Its protein is CATALIGGTYNEQFF.